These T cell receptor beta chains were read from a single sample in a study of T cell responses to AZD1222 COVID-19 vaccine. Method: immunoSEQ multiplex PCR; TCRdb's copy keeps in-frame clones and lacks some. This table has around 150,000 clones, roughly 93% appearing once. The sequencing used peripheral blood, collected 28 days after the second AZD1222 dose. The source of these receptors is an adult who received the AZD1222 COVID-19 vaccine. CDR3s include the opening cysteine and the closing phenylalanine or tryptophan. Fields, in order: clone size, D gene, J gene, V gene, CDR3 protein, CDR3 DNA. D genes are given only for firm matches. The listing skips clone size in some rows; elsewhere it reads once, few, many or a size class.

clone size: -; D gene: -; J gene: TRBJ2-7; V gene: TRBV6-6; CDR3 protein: CASRGRGPYEQYF; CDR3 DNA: TGTGCCAGCAGAGGCCGGGGTCCCTACGAGCAGTACTTC
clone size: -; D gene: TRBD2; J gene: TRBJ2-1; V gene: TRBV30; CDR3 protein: CAWSTGGVVNEQFF; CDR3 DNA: TGTGCCTGGAGCACGGGAGGGGTGGTGAATGAGCAGTTCTTC
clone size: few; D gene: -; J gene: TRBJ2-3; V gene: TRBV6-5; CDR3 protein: CASSYDSTDTQYF; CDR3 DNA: TGTGCCAGCAGTTACGACAGCACAGATACGCAGTATTTT
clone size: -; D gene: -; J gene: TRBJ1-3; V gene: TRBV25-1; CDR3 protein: CASISSGNTIYF; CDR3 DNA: TGTGCCAGCATTAGCTCTGGAAACACCATATATTTT
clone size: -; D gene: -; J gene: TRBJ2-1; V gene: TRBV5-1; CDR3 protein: CASNLAGRSYNEQFF; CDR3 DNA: TGCGCCAGCAATTTGGCTGGGAGGTCCTACAATGAGCAGTTCTTC
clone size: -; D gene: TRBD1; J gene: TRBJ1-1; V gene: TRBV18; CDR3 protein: CASSPGRQGLRGTEAFF; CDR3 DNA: TGTGCCAGCTCACCAGGGAGACAGGGGTTAAGGGGCACTGAAGCTTTCTTT
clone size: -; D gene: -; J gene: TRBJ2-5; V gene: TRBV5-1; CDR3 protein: CASSGGYMGETQYF; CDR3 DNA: TGCGCCAGCAGCGGGGGCTATATGGGGGAGACCCAGTACTTC
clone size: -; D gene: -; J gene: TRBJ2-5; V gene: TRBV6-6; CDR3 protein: CASSYSRPGQETQYF; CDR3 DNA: TGTGCCAGCAGTTACTCGAGACCCGGTCAAGAGACCCAGTACTTC
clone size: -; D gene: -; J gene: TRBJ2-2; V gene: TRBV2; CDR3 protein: CASSPLKSAGTGELFF; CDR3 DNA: TGTGCCAGCAGTCCTCTCAAGTCGGCGGGCACCGGGGAGCTGTTTTTT
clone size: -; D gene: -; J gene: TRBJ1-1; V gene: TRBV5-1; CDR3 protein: CASSLAGTKNTEAFF; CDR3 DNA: TGCGCCAGCAGCTTGGCTGGGACTAAGAACACTGAAGCTTTCTTT
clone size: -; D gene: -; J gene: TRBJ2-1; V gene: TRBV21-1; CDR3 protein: CASSPPDRGNKGEQFF; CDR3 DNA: TGTGCCAGCAGCCCCCCGGACAGGGGGAATAAGGGTGAGCAGTTCTTC
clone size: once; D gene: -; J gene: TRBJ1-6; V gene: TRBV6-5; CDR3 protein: CASSNSYNSPLHF; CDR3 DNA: TGTGCCAGCAGTAACTCCTATAATTCACCCCTCCACTTT
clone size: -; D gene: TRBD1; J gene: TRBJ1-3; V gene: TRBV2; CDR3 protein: CASSYLTGGYGDTIYF; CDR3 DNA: TGTGCCAGCAGTTACCTCACAGGGGGATATGGGGACACCATATATTTT
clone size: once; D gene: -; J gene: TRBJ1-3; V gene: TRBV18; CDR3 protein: CASSRSRDSGNTIYF; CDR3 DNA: TGTGCCAGCTCACGCAGCAGAGACTCTGGAAACACCATATATTTT
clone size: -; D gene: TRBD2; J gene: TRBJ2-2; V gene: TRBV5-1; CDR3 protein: CASSLDALAGTGELFF; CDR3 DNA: TGCGCCAGCAGCTTGGACGCCCTAGCGGGTACCGGGGAGCTGTTTTTT
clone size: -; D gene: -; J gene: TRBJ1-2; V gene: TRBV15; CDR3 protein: CATSREGGGYGYTF; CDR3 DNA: TGTGCCACCAGCAGAGAGGGGGGTGGGTATGGCTACACCTTC
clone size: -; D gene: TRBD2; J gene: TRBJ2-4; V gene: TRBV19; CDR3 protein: CASSPGTSGRVNIQYF; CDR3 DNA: TGTGCCAGTAGTCCTGGGACTAGCGGGAGGGTAAACATTCAGTACTTC